This T cell receptor beta chain was sequenced during a study of blood T cell repertoires in COVID-19. About the research overall: Samples came from the United States, Italy and Spain, spanning acute and convalescent COVID-19.

Measured with immunoSEQ multiplex PCR; TCRdb has only the in-frame clones, and not every one. The sample includes around 150,000 clones, 75% to 80% of them seen just once. CDR3 size: 15 residues. Trimming took 6 bases from V and 3 from J, leaving 15 bases between them. Per the germline V gene, CDR1 is MNHEY and CDR2 is SVGAGI. Two negative PCRs, clearance, or symptom resolution were required of recovered Cohort 3 donors. The V and J genes are TRBV6-5 and TRBJ1-3; D possibly corresponds to TRBD1 (5 bases). The source material was PBMCs or T cells enriched from blood (not recorded which). The TCR originated in a woman aged 50 to 60 who had recovered from COVID-19. CDR3 in amino acids: CASSRPGEDGNTIYF. The CDR3 bases are TGTGCCAGCAGCCGGCCGGGGGAGGATGGAAACACCATATATTTT.